This T cell receptor beta chain was recovered during a study of T cells and Merkel cell carcinoma outcomes. Study conclusions and caveats: Repertoire plus T-cell density reportedly predicted Merkel cell carcinoma outcomes.

Turning to this clone: Antigen specificity is unknown.

The assay was immunoSEQ multiplex PCR, and TCRdb's table has in-frame clones only and misses some. The data contain roughly 1,900 clones, 75% to 80% of them singletons. Germline CDR1 and CDR2: LNHDA and SQIVND (reference sequence). CDR3 size: 13 residues. V lost 5 bases and J lost 4, with 12 bases in between. The clonotype was recovered from a human donor with Merkel cell carcinoma. Sequencing was carried out using tumor tissue from Merkel cell carcinoma. The chain links TRBV19 to TRBJ2-7; the D is unclear. The chain's CDR3 is CASSLVVGYEQYF. The DNA for the CDR3 is TGTGCCAGTAGTCTGGTGGTGGGGTACGAGCAGTACTTC.